This T cell receptor (beta chain) is from a study of blood T cell repertoires in COVID-19. Study-level background: The United States, Italy and Spain provided the acute and convalescent COVID-19 samples. T cells, B-cell-depleted T cells, or PBMCs provided the cDNA or gDNA that served as material.

Trimming shortened V by 3 bases and J by 13 bases, and 12 bases separated the two germline ends. The germline gives CDR1 DFQATT, CDR2 SNEGSKA (reference sequence). This CDR3 is 11 amino acids long. Original data processing: Reference gene primers were amplified, and this amplification served to estimate nucleated cell counts. The data were produced by immunoSEQ multiplex PCR, yet TCRdb's version contains in-frame clones alone and is incomplete. V and J calls and clone size are those listed in that table; D and trimming were worked out from the DNA. The repertoire includes some 100,000 clones, 84% of them detected once, and approximately 7% sits in the top ten.

Material: peripheral blood. The receptor comes from a woman aged 45-65 years with acute or convalescent COVID-19. V gene TRBV20-1 combines with J gene TRBJ2-2, with a tentative D call TRBD2 (6 bases). CDR3 in DNA: TGCAGTGCTAGGGGGGGAGGAGGGCTGTTTTTT. It specifies CSARGGGGLFF.